Presented here are 16 T cell receptor beta chains from one specimen sequenced in a study of control samples from healthy donors and cancer patients. Profiled with immunoSEQ multiplex PCR; TCRdb holds only in-frame clones, not every one. The table has about 80,000 clones, around 92% seen once; the top ten hold around 5.1%. The specimen sequenced was blood. The origin of the receptors is a man aged 50 to 60 in good health.

This clone occurred once. The chain combines TRBV18 with TRBJ1-2, with no clear D. The CDR3 length is 15 residues. Deletions cut 4 bases from V and 1 base from J, with 13 bases between. The germline V gene encodes CDR1 KGHSH and CDR2 LQKENI. This CDR3 reads CASSQSGGNNYGYTF. The CDR3 DNA reads TGTGCCAGCTCACAGTCGGGAGGCAATAACTATGGCTACACCTTC.

The chain couples TRBV5-1 to TRBJ1-2; D might be TRBD1 (5 bases). Germline loops: CDR1 SGHRS, CDR2 YFSETQ. There are 13 residues in the CDR3. V lost 7 bases and J 8 bases, leaving 18 bases between the germline ends. Here the CDR3 reads CASRTDRTYGYTF. DNA for the CDR3: TGCGCCAGCCGGACTGACAGAACCTACGGCTACACCTTC.

This clone is a singleton in its sample. CDR3 amino acids: CASIGQQGTEAFF. The CDR3 region has the DNA TGCGCCAGCATCGGGCAGCAGGGCACTGAAGCTTTCTTT. The rearrangement uses TRBV5-1 and TRBJ1-1; a possible D gene is TRBD1 (5 bases). Germline V CDR1 and CDR2: SGHRS, YFSETQ. This CDR3 has 13 amino acids. Trimming pared 6 bases from V and 4 bases from J, leaving 13 bases between. Supplemented by reference TRBV5-1 and TRBJ1-1, the full variable domain reads KAGVTQTPRYLIKTRGQQVTLSCSPISGHRSVSWYQQTPGQGLQFLFEYFSETQRNKGNFPGRFSGRQFSNSRSEMNVSTLELGDSALYLCASIGQQGTEAFFGQGTRLTVV.

V gene TRBV10-3 combines with J gene TRBJ1-1; 8 positions agree with TRBD1. CDR1 and CDR2 (germline): ENHRY, SYGVKD. The CDR3 has 16 residues. Trimming removed 3 bases from V and 4 bases from J; junction bases left unmatched: 10. The DNA for the CDR3 is TGTGCCATCAGTGAAGGGACAGGCCCCGGGGGCACTGAAGCTTTCTTT. This sequence encodes CAISEGTGPGGTEAFF.

This rearrangement joins TRBV5-4 to TRBJ2-5; D ambiguous. This CDR3 spans 15 amino acids. Germline V gene data show CDR1 as SGHNT and CDR2 as YYREEE (reference sequence). Trimming took off 1 base at V and 1 base at J, with 11 bases between the two ends. CDR3 DNA sequence: TGTGCCAGCAGCTTGTCCCCGGGCAGCCAAGAGACCCAGTACTTC. It translates to CASSLSPGSQETQYF.

The rearrangement uses TRBV19 and TRBJ1-2, with 7 bases aligning to TRBD1. The CDR3 runs 14 residues. CDR1 is LNHDA and CDR2 is SQIVND in the germline V gene (reference sequence). J lost 1 base, V lost 6 bases, and 5 bases had no gene match. CDR3 in amino acids: CASSHDRVNYGYTF. The CDR3 DNA is TGTGCCAGTAGCCATGACAGGGTTAACTATGGCTACACCTTC.

The CDR3 DNA sequence: TGTGCCAGCAGTGAAGCGCTTCAGGGGGGACTTTCACCCCTCCACTTT. Protein: CASSEALQGGLSPLHF. The J gene is TRBJ1-6, the V gene TRBV2; TRBD1 agrees at 7 bases. With V trimmed by 0 bases and J by 9 bases, 8 bases remained unmatched. Germline CDR1 and CDR2: SNHLY and FYNNEI. This CDR3 spans 16 amino acids.

The chain couples TRBV2 to TRBJ1-1; TRBD1 matches at 10 bases. The CDR3 contains 15 residues. Germline assignment: CDR1 SNHLY and CDR2 FYNNEI. The V gene end was trimmed by 7 bases and the J gene end by 0 bases; junction bases not matched to a gene: 5. CDR3: CASTRQGALNTEAFF. The CDR3 coding sequence is TGTGCCAGCACTAGACAGGGGGCCCTGAACACTGAAGCTTTCTTT.

The table lists this clone with a count of one. The chain links TRBV15 to TRBJ1-4; D is possibly TRBD1 (5 bases). Trimming took 0 bases from V and 12 from J, leaving 11 bases between them. The CDR3 has 13 amino acids. Germline assignment: CDR1 LNHNV and CDR2 YYDKDF (reference sequence). CDR3 in DNA: TGTGCCACCAGCAGAGATCTCGGGGGGGAACTGTTTTTT. It encodes CATSRDLGGELFF.

The chain recombines TRBV7-9 with TRBJ2-5; D may be TRBD2 (6 bases). Germline values: CDR1 SEHNR, CDR2 FQNEAQ (reference sequence). The CDR3 spans 17 residues. With 3 bases removed from V and 5 bases from J, the gap between germline ends came to 22 bases. This CDR3 is CASSFVRGATGEETQYF. CDR3 DNA sequence: TGTGCCAGCAGCTTCGTAAGAGGCGCGACGGGGGAGGAGACCCAGTACTTC.

The chain uses TRBV6-5 and TRBJ2-1, with 7 nucleotides matching TRBD2. This CDR3 contains 15 residues. Germline V lookup: CDR1 MNHEY, CDR2 SVGAGI. Losses at the gene ends were 5 bases for V and 1 base for J; bases not matched to a gene: 5. The CDR3 reads CASSPLAWSYNEQFF. CDR3 DNA sequence: TGTGCCAGCAGTCCACTAGCGTGGTCCTACAATGAGCAGTTCTTC.

J is TRBJ2-3 and V is TRBV4-2, with D unresolved. CDR3 length equals 13 residues. V was shortened by 3 bases and J by 0 bases, with 4 bases between the two germline ends. Germline V gene data show CDR1 as LGHNA and CDR2 as YNFKEQ. In DNA form, the CDR3 reads TGTGCCAGCAGCCATTCTAGCACAGATACGCAGTATTTT. It encodes CASSHSSTDTQYF.

The rearrangement joins TRBV21-1 to TRBJ2-7; the D call of TRBD2 is as the table states it, not checked on the DNA. TRBV21-1 is labeled a pseudogene. The CDR3 spans 23 residues. CDR3 amino acids: CASSEKETGNSSSGGARSGEQYF. DNA of the CDR3: TGTGCCAGCAGCGAAAAGGAGACAGGTAATAGTTCTAGCGGGGGGGCCAGGAGCGGCGAGCAGTACTTC.

This chain connects TRBV3-1 (or the pseudogene TRBV3-2) to TRBJ1-2; TRBD1 matches 12 bases. The CDR3 length is 15 residues. Looked up from germline, CDR1 is LGHDT and CDR2 is YNNKEL (reference sequence). With 4 bases clipped from V and 8 bases from J, the junction kept 8 bases outside the gene matches. The CDR3 DNA reads as TGTGCCAGCAGCCGCACCGGGACAGGGGGCGGCGGCTACACCTTC. It is translated as CASSRTGTGGGGYTF.

The sample holds one count of this clone. J is TRBJ2-1 and V is TRBV13; tentatively, D is TRBD2 (5 bases). Trimming took 3 bases from V and 0 from J, leaving 12 bases between them. CDR1 and CDR2 (germline): PRHDT, FYEKMQ (reference sequence). This CDR3 is built from 16 residues. Here the CDR3 reads CASSLRVVGSYNEQFF. CDR3 sequence (DNA): TGTGCCAGCAGCTTGAGGGTAGTCGGCTCCTACAATGAGCAGTTCTTC.

This chain connects TRBV10-3 to TRBJ2-7; TRBD1 might be the D (5 bases). The CDR3 contains 14 residues. Germline loops: CDR1 ENHRY, CDR2 SYGVKD. V lost 4 bases to trimming and J lost 2 bases, with 12 bases between them. The CDR3 loop is CAISGGPPPYEQYF. CDR3 nucleotides: TGTGCCATCAGTGGGGGCCCGCCCCCCTACGAGCAGTACTTC.